The clone carrying this TCR beta chain was seen only a few times. Clones were sequenced by immunoSEQ multiplex PCR, and TCRdb holds only the in-frame ones, with some missing. Of about 69,000 clones listed, 80% are singletons. The data stem from a study of early stage breast cancer tumors. Trimming cost V 4 bases and J 13 bases, with 13 bases left between them. Germline V gene lookup returns CDR1 SGHTA and CDR2 FQGNSA. The CDR3 consists of 11 residues. V and J are TRBV7-2 and TRBJ2-5, with TRBD1 as a possible D gene (5 bases). Material: blood. The receptor was isolated from a person aged 40 to 50 with breast cancer. The CDR3 DNA sequence: TGTGCCAGCAGCTCGCAGGGCGCGCGGTACTTC. This translates into CASSSQGARYF.